One TCR beta chain is described in this entry. The antigen is unknown. The data stem from a study of CD8 T cells in Susac syndrome. Isolation of CD8+ and CD4+ T cells was performed negatively, whereas enrichment of TEMRA cells was done by FACS. Notes on the study in general: The authors found around 15 Susac-specific public clones in total CD8+ repertoires and a few in CD8+ TEMRA repertoires. It was acknowledged in the study that the number of individuals who were included in its TCR sequencing and HLA analysis was relatively small. Susac CD8+ clonal expansion peaked in TEMRA cells and active patients.

Random hexamers were used to reverse transcribe the RNA input (about 0.5 to 1 ug). TCRdb used MiXCR to reprocess the immunoSEQ multiplex PCR reads, holding one entry per CDR3 protein. The table includes about 100,000 distinct CDR3 sequences, 95% detected once. CDR1 is SGHRS and CDR2 is YFSETQ in the germline V gene. This CDR3 has 15 residues. V lost 0 bases to trimming and J lost 2 bases; unmatched junction nucleotides: 4. This sequence originates from a human donor with Susac syndrome. Sequencing was performed on CD8+ T cells from PBMCs. V usage is TRBV5-1 and J usage is TRBJ1-2, with TRBD1 identical over 7 bases. Here the CDR3 reads CASSLAGQANYGYTF. CDR3 coding DNA: TGCGCCAGCAGCTTGGCCGGACAGGCCAACTATGGCTACACCTTC.